One TCR beta chain is described in this entry. Its recognized antigen is unknown. Base qualities were left out, and no much larger clone turns up one base away. The sample comes from a study of blood T cell repertoires in COVID-19 (dated by TCRdb to between 2020 and 2021). For context, the study as a whole: Samples from collaborators originated in the United States, Italy and Spain and spanned both the acute and convalescent phases of COVID-19. The prospective study material was composed of cDNA or gDNA derived from T cells, B-cell-depleted T cells, or PBMCs. Deeply sampled blood TCRbeta repertoires from subjects exposed to, actively infected with, or recovered from COVID-19 were included in the dataset. The repertoires were released in a freely available public database meant as a resource for research on the immune response to SARS-CoV-2. Samples were obtained from the ongoing ImmuneRACE study (first 160 participants) and from some 1,300 subjects provided by 6 global collaborators. The sample metadata nearly always contained a de-identified subject ID, COVID-19 status, age in years and sex. HLA class I and class II types, where available, came from metadata supplied by the sample provider rather than from assay-based typing. The research as a whole found: The amount of clinical and demographic metadata varied by source and participant and was provided uncurated.

The collaborating institutions used their own protocols to collect whole blood in K2EDTA tubes. For TCRbeta analysis, collaborator samples were shipped as frozen whole blood, as isolated PBMCs, or as DNA extracted from either sample type. TCRbeta CDR3 regions were amplified from genomic DNA by means of the immunoSEQ Assay, a bias-controlled multiplex PCR. The source study handled its data this way. The number of nucleated cells in each sample was estimated by amplification of reference gene primers within the assay. To quantify the absolute abundance of each unique TCRbeta CDR3 rearrangement, sequence reads were collapsed and filtered. For each sample, productive Simpson clonality was calculated as the square root of Simpson's diversity index across productive rearrangements. As stored in TCRdb, this immuneACCESS dataset retains in-frame rearrangements with V and J assigned. A fraction of the clones does not appear; measured against another copy, unresolved V genes explain less than half of the discrepancy, and the remainder lacks a known reason. The V and J calls and clone size were taken over from that table, and D and trimming were inferred from the DNA. For this sample the table gives 200,000 or so clones, of which roughly four fifths were detected only once. Jointly, the top ten make up approximately 6.1% of the sample.

CDR1 is given as MDHEN and CDR2 as SYDVKM, both from the germline V gene. The CDR3, cysteine through phenylalanine, is 15 amino acids long. The only DNA kept is the CDR3, 45 bases in frame from the first base. Trimming at the junction amounts to 7 bases on V and 3 bases on J, and the germline ends lie 18 bases apart. Sequencing was done on a sample of peripheral blood. This clonotype originated in a woman aged 35 to 49 with acute or convalescent COVID-19. The receptor chain draws on TRBV28 and TRBJ1-1; perhaps TRBD1 is the D gene, with 6 bases matching. Here the CDR3 is given as CASTLSYRDDTEAFF. The DNA sequence reads TGTGCCAGCACCCTAAGTTACAGGGATGACACTGAAGCTTTCTTT.